This T cell receptor (beta chain) was recorded in a study of beta chain features in type 1 diabetes. Every bit of the isolated RNA underwent reverse transcription, so sequencing read expressed TCRB transcripts. The table came from immunoSEQ multiplex PCR; TCRdb's copy has only in-frame clones and leaves some out. The sample consists of around 350,000 clones, roughly an eighth of them appearing once. The TCR originated in a man aged 18 to 30 in good health. The sequenced material came from naive CD4+ T cells from blood.

The CDR3: CASSLWPNSYEQYF. CDR3 DNA sequence: TGTGCCAGCAGCTTATGGCCCAATTCCTACGAGCAGTACTTC. The chain couples TRBV7-3 to TRBJ2-7, with D hard to call. The V gene's germline CDR1 is SGHTA and CDR2 FQGTGA. V dropped 2 bases and J dropped 1 base, with 9 bases sitting between them. The CDR3 is 14 amino acids.